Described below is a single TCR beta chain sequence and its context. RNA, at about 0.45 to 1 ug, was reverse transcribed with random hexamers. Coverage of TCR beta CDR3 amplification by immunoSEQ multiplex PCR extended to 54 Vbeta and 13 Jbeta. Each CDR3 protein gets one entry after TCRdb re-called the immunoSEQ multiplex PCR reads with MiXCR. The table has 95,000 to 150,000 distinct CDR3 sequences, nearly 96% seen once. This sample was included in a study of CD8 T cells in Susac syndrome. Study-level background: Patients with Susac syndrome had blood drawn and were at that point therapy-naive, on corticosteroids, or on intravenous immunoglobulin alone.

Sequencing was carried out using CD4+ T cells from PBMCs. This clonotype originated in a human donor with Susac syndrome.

The CDR3 DNA reads as TGTGCCAGCCGGACAGGACCTGGCTCCTACAATGAGCAGTTCTTC. Its translation is CASRTGPGSYNEQFF. The chain links TRBV19 to TRBJ2-1, with TRBD1 identical over 7 bases. V trimming: 9 bases; J trimming: 0 bases; junction bases outside the gene matches: 8. The CDR3 length is 15 residues. Germline V gives CDR1 LNHDA, CDR2 SQIVND (reference sequence). The full variable domain, in which reference TRBV19 and TRBJ2-1 provide the parts outside the CDR3, is DGGITQSPKYLFRKEGQNVTLSCEQNLNHDAMYWYRQDPGQGLRLIYYSQIVNDFQKGDIAEGYSVSREKKESFPLTVTSAQKNPTAFYLCASRTGPGSYNEQFFGPGTRLTVL.